The 5 T cell receptor beta chains reported below all come from one sample, sequenced in a study of CXCR3-negative and CXCR3-positive naive CD8 T cells. Researchers prepared the TRB cDNA libraries using 5' RACE with UMI labels. With the 5' RACE reads reprocessed, TCRdb shows one record per CDR3 protein and no DNA. The listing records about 90,000 distinct CDR3 sequences. The sample consisted of naive CXCR3- CD8+ T cells from blood. Subset of the sample: CD45RO-CCR7+CD27+CD95- naive CD8+ T cells lacking CXCR3 (TNR3-). The receptors here all came from a human donor in good health. Some clones in this sample may be carry-over from other donors' samples.

The chain joins TRBV6-6 to TRBJ2-3; with no DNA, the TCRdb D assignment of TRBD1 cannot be verified. Germline CDR1 is MNHNY and CDR2 is SVGAGI (reference sequence). The CDR3 extends over 14 amino acids. CDR3: CASSYAGSTDTQYF.

This sequence joins TRBV4-1 and TRBJ1-2. The CDR3 has 13 residues. Germline values: CDR1 MGHRA, CDR2 YSYEKL. The CDR3 sequence: CASSPDGNYGYTF.

This sequence joins TRBV20-1 and TRBJ1-5; TCRdb picks TRBD1, but there is no DNA to check that call. The CDR3 sequence is 16 residues long. The germline CDR1 and CDR2 sequences are DFQATT and SNEGSKA (reference sequence). This CDR3 reads CSASRPMGGRSQPQHF.

The chain links TRBV29-1 to TRBJ1-1; TCRdb names TRBD1, which stays unverified in the absence of DNA. This CDR3 has 14 residues. The germline CDR1 and CDR2 sequences are SQVTM and ANQGSEA. The chain's CDR3 is CSTDPTGMNTEAFF.

The chain couples TRBV20-1 to TRBJ2-5. Germline loops: CDR1 DFQATT, CDR2 SNEGSKA (reference sequence). The CDR3 is 11 amino acids. CDR3 region: CSARDEETQYF.